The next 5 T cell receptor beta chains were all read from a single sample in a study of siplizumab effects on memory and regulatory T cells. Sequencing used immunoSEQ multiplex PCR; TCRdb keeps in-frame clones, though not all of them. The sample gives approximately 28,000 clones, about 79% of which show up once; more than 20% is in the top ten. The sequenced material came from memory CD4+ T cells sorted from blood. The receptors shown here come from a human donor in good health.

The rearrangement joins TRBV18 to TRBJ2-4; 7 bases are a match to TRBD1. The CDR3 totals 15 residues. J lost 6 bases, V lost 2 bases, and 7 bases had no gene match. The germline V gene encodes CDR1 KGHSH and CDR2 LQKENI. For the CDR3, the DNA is TGTGCCAGCTCACCAAAGGGGGCACCTGGAAACATTCAGTACTTC. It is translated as CASSPKGAPGNIQYF.

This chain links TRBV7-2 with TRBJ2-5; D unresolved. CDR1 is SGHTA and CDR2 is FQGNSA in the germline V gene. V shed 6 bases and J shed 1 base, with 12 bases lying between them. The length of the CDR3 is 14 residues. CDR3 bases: TGTGCCAGCAGTGCCCGGGCCCCCCAAGAGACCCAGTACTTC. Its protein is CASSARAPQETQYF.

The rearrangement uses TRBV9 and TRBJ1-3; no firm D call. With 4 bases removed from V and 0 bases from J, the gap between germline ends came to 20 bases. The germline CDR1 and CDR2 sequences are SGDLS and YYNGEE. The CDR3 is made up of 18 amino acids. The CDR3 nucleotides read TGTGCCAGCAGCTCTCCTTCTGGACGGAAGAGCTCTGGAAACACCATATATTTT. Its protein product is CASSSPSGRKSSGNTIYF.

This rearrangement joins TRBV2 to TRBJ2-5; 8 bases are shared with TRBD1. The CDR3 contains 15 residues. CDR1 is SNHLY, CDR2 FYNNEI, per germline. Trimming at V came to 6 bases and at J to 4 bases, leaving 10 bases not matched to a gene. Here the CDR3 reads CASRKDRAGPETQYF. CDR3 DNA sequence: TGTGCCAGCAGGAAGGACAGGGCGGGCCCAGAGACCCAGTACTTC.

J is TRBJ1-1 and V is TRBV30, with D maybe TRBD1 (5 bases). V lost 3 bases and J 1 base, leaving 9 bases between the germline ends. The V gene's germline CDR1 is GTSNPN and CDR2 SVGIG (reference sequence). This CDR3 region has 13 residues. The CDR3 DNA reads TGTGCCTGGAGCAGACAGAAGAACACTGAAGCTTTCTTT. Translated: CAWSRQKNTEAFF.